The present TCR beta chain was sequenced within a study of T cells in Graves' hyperthyroidism and ophthalmopathy (dated by TCRdb to about 2019). Study-wide context: Peripheral blood was collected at initial diagnosis, before any treatment. TCR Vbeta CDR3 sequencing of 120 to 150 peripheral blood samples (more than 40 ophthalmopathy, 75 to 80 hyperthyroidism and some 17 progressor patients) is reported in the paper. In addition, the study compared T-cell repertoires in thyroid tissue and in blood from 6 or 7 Graves' hyperthyroidism patients. The roughly 90 discovery patients were divided at random into training and test sets in a 7:3 ratio. To identify distinguishing TCR V-J signatures, a discovery cohort of about 100 patients was used, comprising approximately 40 with Graves' ophthalmopathy and around 60 with stable Graves' hyperthyroidism. An independent validation cohort of around 19 hyperthyroidism patients and roughly 16 patients who later progressed to ophthalmopathy tested prospective prediction of ophthalmopathy. After sampling, hyperthyroidism patients received methimazole starting at 30 mg daily, and ophthalmopathy patients received high-dose intravenous methylprednisolone.

Overall study outcomes, separate from this receptor: During validation, the model predicted progression to ophthalmopathy a median of approximately 7 months ahead of onset, with almost 71% sensitivity and almost 75% specificity. Sample size was not statistically predetermined, and blinding of investigators to group allocation was not performed. In cross-validation, a model built on a 13 V-J signature told ophthalmopathy apart from stable hyperthyroidism with over 85% sensitivity and about 81% specificity, and in testing the same model reached 80%/75%. Most expanded thyroid clonotypes (frequency above 0.001) were also detected in blood, a finding suggesting that blood repertoires may reflect thyroid immune responses.

As concerns this clonotype: Its antigen target is currently unknown. No qualities accompany the bases; no much larger clone lies one base away.

Spanning cysteine to phenylalanine, the CDR3 consists of 16 amino acids. The entry retains the CDR3 DNA only, 48 bases that are in frame from base 1. Sequences MNHNS (CDR1) and SASEGT (CDR2) are obtained from the germline V gene. V drops 8 bases and J drops 0 bases, leaving 16 bases in between. TCR beta CDR3 regions were amplified from RNA transcripts. For the first round of RT-PCR on the TCR CDR3, the HTBI primer set was used together with the Qiagen OneStep RT-PCR kit. Libraries were constructed in a second round of multiplex PCR, after which size selection and purification were carried out. The libraries were sequenced on an Illumina HiSeq2000 using paired-end 100 bp reads. In the paper's pipeline: SOAPnuke was used to process the raw data, removing reads that contained adapters or uncalled bases, had a mean Phred below 15, or lacked an exact match to the constant primer or identifier. High-quality paired reads were merged using COPE v1.2.5, and each unique nucleotide sequence was defined as a clonotype. Clonotypes were aligned to IMGT TRBV, TRBD and TRBJ reference segments using MiTCR v1.1. Analysis was restricted to V-J combinations with a frequency above 0.0001, which covered roughly 99% of repertoires. The TCS score was defined as the ratio of F50 (clonal expansion) to E x V (chaos), calculated using BLOSUM62-based TCRdist between CDR3 peptides within each V-J. Welch's t-statistics and random forest reduced roughly 540 V-J features to fewer than 15, which were used in a naive Bayes classifier (R e1071). TCRdb trimmed public reads at Q25 via fastp, called clones via MiXCR and kept in-frame beta chains. Identical CDR3 protein sequences are pooled into one entry, listed with their most common genes and DNA. In this record, the V and J calls reflect TCRdb's handling and not the investigators' own analysis. This sample gives around 270,000 distinct CDR3 sequences in total; around 20% of them show up just once. The top ten constitute 39% of the sample.

Moderately to severely active disease, a Clinical Activity Score of at least 3, a NOSPECS grade of at least 4, and a duration under 3 months were present in ophthalmopathy patients. Any patient with an uncontrolled infection, another autoimmune disease, pregnancy or lactation was excluded. Diagnoses relied on clinical symptoms, serum thyroxine and TRAb, thyroid ultrasound and orbital computed tomography. Ficoll-Paque density gradient centrifugation was used to isolate PBMCs from under 11 ml of fresh peripheral blood. Total RNA was extracted with Trizol reagent, and quality was checked on an Agilent 2100 Bioanalyzer.

What was sequenced was blood. The chain links TRBV6-1 with TRBJ1-4; tentative D gene TRBD1, with 6 bases matching. The TCR originated in a man in his fifties with Graves' ophthalmopathy. The DNA reads TGTGCCAGCGGCGTGTCTCGGACAGCAACTAATGAAAAACTGTTTTTT. Its protein product is CASGVSRTATNEKLFF.